This passage covers 31 T cell receptor beta chains from one sample sequenced in a study of Graves' ophthalmopathy and Graves' hyperthyroidism. TCR beta CDR3 amplification used RNA transcripts. HTBI primers were used in a first-round RT-PCR, which preceded a second-round multiplex PCR. Each CDR3 protein gets one entry after TCRdb re-called the multiplex PCR reads with MiXCR. The sample lists 580,000 or so distinct CDR3 sequences, under 45% occurring once. The sequencing input was peripheral blood or thyroid tissue (not recorded which). The source is an adult man with Graves' hyperthyroidism.

Regarding this clonotype: This sequence may be a read error, since a much larger clone differs from it by one base. DNA for the CDR3: TGTGCCAGCAGCTTGGGTCCGGAGGGTGGCTGCACCTTC. Protein sequence: CASSLGPEGGCTF. This rearrangement joins TRBV5-1 to TRBJ1-2; D is unresolved. Germline assignment: CDR1 SGHRS and CDR2 YFSETQ. The CDR3 runs to 13 residues.

Here the CDR3 reads CASSVAGDIMNTIYF. DNA of the CDR3: TGTGCCAGCAGCGTAGCGGGGGACATTATGAACACCATATATTTT. The chain links TRBV9 to TRBJ1-3; the D gene is possibly TRBD1 (6 bases). Germline CDR1 SGDLS, CDR2 YYNGEE. V was clipped by 0 bases and J by 7 bases, with 14 bases between them. CDR3 length: 15 residues.

This clonotype has only a few counts. The rearrangement joins TRBV5-1 to TRBJ2-2; D not certain. Germline V gene lookup returns CDR1 SGHRS and CDR2 YFSETQ. CDR3 length: 15 residues. The V and J ends lost 6 bases and 4 bases respectively, with 16 bases between them. CDR3 protein: CASTPGQPVTGELFF. CDR3 nucleotide sequence: TGCGCCAGCACCCCCGGGCAACCGGTCACCGGGGAGCTGTTTTTT.

Ten or more counts support this clonotype. V gene TRBV5-1 combines with J gene TRBJ1-6, with 8 bases that match TRBD1. The CDR3 has 13 residues. The ends lost 5 bases at V and 8 bases at J; junction bases unmatched: 3. Germline assignment: CDR1 SGHRS and CDR2 YFSETQ. The chain's CDR3 is CASRYRGDSPLHF. The CDR3 DNA sequence: TGCGCCAGCAGGTACAGGGGGGATTCACCCCTCCACTTT.

Turning to this clonotype: The junction departs from the called germline gene at one end, perhaps through a read error. The rearrangement uses TRBV7-6 and TRBJ2-5, with TRBD2 matching over 10 bases. CDR1 SGHVS and CDR2 FNYEAQ come from the germline V gene. CDR3 length: 15 amino acids. CDR3 in amino acids: CASSSNSGGTETQYF. The CDR3 region has the DNA TGTGCCAGCAGCTCCAATAGCGGGGGGACCGAGACCCAATACTTC.

The chain is built from TRBV11-1 and TRBJ1-4, with TRBD1 matching over 7 bases. V shed 5 bases and J 8 bases; nucleotides not matched to a gene: 11. In germline, CDR1 is SGHAT, CDR2 FQDESV (reference sequence). The CDR3 is 15 amino acids. CDR3: CASSVSKTGMEKLFF. The CDR3 nucleotides read TGTGCCAGCAGCGTTTCCAAGACAGGGATGGAAAAACTGTTTTTT.

Comments on this clonotype: This sequence may be a read error, since a much larger clone differs from it by one base. The chain is built from TRBV5-5 and TRBJ2-5; the D is unclear. The germline gives CDR1 SGHKS, CDR2 YYEKEE (reference sequence). CDR3 length: 13 amino acids. The V and J ends lost 0 bases and 5 bases respectively, with 8 bases between them. DNA of the CDR3: TGTGCCAGCAGCTTGGCCCTTTTGGAGACCCAGTACTTC. Its protein is CASSLALLETQYF.

The J gene is TRBJ2-2, the V gene TRBV6-1; TRBD2 agrees at 8 bases. The V segment lost 5 bases and the J segment 1 base; nucleotides outside the gene matches: 6. Germline V CDR1 and CDR2: MNHNS, SASEGT. The CDR3 covers 16 residues. CDR3 sequence reads: CASSYRLAGNTGELFF. The CDR3 DNA is TGTGCCAGCAGTTATCGCCTAGCGGGGAACACCGGGGAGCTGTTTTTT.

This chain joins TRBV15 and TRBJ2-5; the match to TRBD1 covers 7 bases. The ends lost 3 bases at V and 1 base at J; junction bases unmatched: 2. The germline CDR1 and CDR2 sequences are LNHNV and YYDKDF (reference sequence). The CDR3 runs to 14 residues. CDR3 DNA: TGTGCCACCAGCAGGGGACAGACCCAAGAGACCCAGTACTTC. Translating it yields CATSRGQTQETQYF.

This clonotype was recorded at least ten times. This chain joins TRBV7-9 and TRBJ2-7; D is unclear. Looked up from germline, CDR1 is SEHNR and CDR2 is FQNEAQ (reference sequence). The CDR3 sequence is 14 residues long. V lost 1 base to trimming and J lost 6 bases, with 13 bases between them. The CDR3 bases are TGTGCCAGCAGCTTAGATGCCAATCCGGCCGAGCAGTACTTC. It encodes CASSLDANPAEQYF.

V gene TRBV7-8 combines with J gene TRBJ1-1; 9 bases fit TRBD1. This CDR3 is built from 15 residues. Germline CDR1 SGHVS, CDR2 FQNEAQ. Unmatched junction bases numbered 6, after V lost 2 bases and J lost 5 bases. The CDR3 reads CASSLNGTGNTEAFF. The CDR3 bases are TGTGCCAGCAGCTTAAATGGGACAGGGAATACTGAAGCTTTCTTT.

This clonotype was recorded at least ten times. The J gene is TRBJ1-2, the V gene TRBV28, with a tentative D call TRBD1 (6 bases). The CDR3 sequence is 14 residues long. Per the germline V gene, CDR1 is MDHEN and CDR2 is SYDVKM. V was trimmed by 2 bases and J by 3 bases, leaving 10 bases between them. CDR3 coding DNA: TGTGCCAGCAGTTTAGGGGGCGAGGACTATGGCTACACCTTC. Translated, it gives CASSLGGEDYGYTF.

In this sample, this clonotype turned up many times. The chain has TRBV20-1 and TRBJ2-7; the match to TRBD2 covers 7 bases. This CDR3 is built from 13 residues. Germline-derived CDR1 and CDR2 are DFQATT and SNEGSKA (reference sequence). Losses at the gene ends were 5 bases for V and 1 base for J; bases not matched to a gene: 5. The CDR3 coding sequence is TGCAGTGCTGGGAGGGACGGATCCTACGAGCAGTACTTC. Translated, it gives CSAGRDGSYEQYF.

This clonotype was seen many times. This sequence joins TRBV12-3 or TRBV12-4 and TRBJ1-1; D is unclear. The CDR3 runs 13 residues. The V end was cut by 6 bases, the J end by 4 bases, with 12 bases between. The CDR3 coding sequence is TGTGCCAGCAGCCAAGCTGAAGGCACTGAAGCTTTCTTT. Protein product: CASSQAEGTEAFF.

This clonotype was seen ten or more times. V usage is TRBV5-4 and J usage is TRBJ2-5; TRBD1 might be the D (6 bases). Trimming pared 0 bases from V and 5 bases from J, leaving 11 bases between. This CDR3 has 14 amino acids. Per the germline V gene, CDR1 is SGHNT and CDR2 is YYREEE (reference sequence). CDR3 nucleotides: TGTGCCAGCAGCTTGGAACAGGGCGGGGAGACCCAGTACTTC. Translation: CASSLEQGGETQYF.

The count of this clonotype is one. The chain employs TRBV20-1 and TRBJ2-7, with 7 positions matching TRBD2. Matching the DNA end better, TRBJ2-1 makes the J call doubtful. CDR3 length: 15 amino acids. Germline values: CDR1 DFQATT, CDR2 SNEGSKA (reference sequence). The CDR3 bases are TGCAGTGCTAGAGAAGCGGGGTATGGTGGGAATGAGCAGTTCTTC. It codes for CSAREAGYGGNEQFF.

V gene TRBV29-1 combines with J gene TRBJ1-2, with D possibly matching TRBD1 (6 bases). CDR3 length: 16 residues. V lost 8 bases and J lost 1, with 23 bases in between. Germline V lookup: CDR1 SQVTM, CDR2 ANQGSEA. The CDR3 protein is CSLGGTRPLFNYGYTF. In DNA form, the CDR3 reads TGCAGCCTTGGGGGGACAAGGCCTCTGTTTAACTATGGCTACACCTTC.

J is TRBJ2-7 and V is TRBV29-1; 10 bases fit TRBD1. The CDR3 has 14 amino acids. Germline CDR1 reads SQVTM; CDR2 reads ANQGSEA. Germline trimming cut 6 bases from V and 7 bases from J; bases unmatched to any gene: 12. The CDR3 DNA reads as TGCAGCGTCCGAGTCGGGACAGGGGACGGAGAGCAGTACTTC. Translation: CSVRVGTGDGEQYF.

This clonotype was counted ten times or more. The chain combines TRBV20-1 with TRBJ1-6, with D possibly TRBD1 on 5 matching bases. Per germline, CDR1 DFQATT and CDR2 SNEGSKA (reference sequence). The CDR3 length is 15 residues. V shed 2 bases and J shed 10 bases, with 18 bases lying between them. The CDR3 sequence: CSARSGGVGLSPLHF. For the CDR3, the DNA is TGCAGTGCTAGAAGCGGGGGTGTTGGATTATCACCCCTCCACTTT.

The chain employs TRBV12-3 or TRBV12-4 and TRBJ2-7; 12 bases are shared with TRBD2. The CDR3 runs to 15 residues. With 5 bases clipped from V and 3 bases from J, the junction kept 5 bases outside the gene matches. CDR3 in amino acids: CASSTRTSGDYEQYF. CDR3 nucleotide sequence: TGTGCCAGCAGTACTAGGACTAGCGGGGACTACGAGCAGTACTTC.

The CDR3 loop is CAYGQTGELFF. The CDR3 DNA is TGTGCCTACGGACAGACCGGGGAGCTGTTTTTT. The V and J genes are TRBV30 and TRBJ2-2; tentatively, D is TRBD1 (6 bases). Germline CDR1 reads GTSNPN; CDR2 reads SVGIG (reference sequence). Trimming removed 7 bases from V and 5 bases from J, with 8 bases in between. This CDR3 has 11 amino acids.

The chain links TRBV29-1 to TRBJ2-7; 8 positions match TRBD1. The CDR3 loop spans 13 amino acids. The ends lost 3 bases at V and 4 bases at J; junction bases unmatched: 5. The germline V gene encodes CDR1 SQVTM and CDR2 ANQGSEA. The CDR3 DNA follows: TGCAGCGTTGACGACAGGGGAAGGTACGAGCAGTACTTC. Its protein is CSVDDRGRYEQYF.

The chain combines TRBV25-1 with TRBJ2-7; D gene ambiguous. This CDR3 is built from 14 residues. Trimming pared 4 bases from V and 3 bases from J, leaving 13 bases between. Germline CDR1 is MGHDK and CDR2 is SYGVNS. CDR3 protein: CASSAPWADYEQYF. The CDR3, as DNA: TGTGCCAGCAGTGCCCCCTGGGCGGACTACGAGCAGTACTTC.

This clonotype was recorded at least ten times. The chain employs TRBV10-3 and TRBJ2-7, with TRBD2 matching 8 bases. Trimming took 6 bases from V and 0 from J; bases not matched to a gene: 4. CDR1 ENHRY and CDR2 SYGVKD come from the germline V gene. This CDR3 is 14 amino acids long. The CDR3 spells CAISGGVSSYEQYF. The CDR3 DNA sequence: TGTGCCATCAGCGGGGGGGTTAGCTCCTACGAGCAGTACTTC.

Only one count was recorded for this clonotype. The gene calls are TRBV10-3 and TRBJ2-7; TRBD1 might be the D (5 bases). Deletions cut 2 bases from V and 4 bases from J, with 6 bases between. The V gene's germline CDR1 is ENHRY and CDR2 SYGVKD. This CDR3 is built from 12 residues. CDR3 bases: TGTGCCATCAGTGAGGCAGGGTACGAGCAGTACTTC. This translates into CAISEAGYEQYF.

This clonotype was picked up many times. This rearrangement joins TRBV12-3 or TRBV12-4 to TRBJ2-7; TRBD2 agrees at 9 bases. V lost 5 bases, J lost 0 bases, and 2 bases stayed unmatched. The CDR3 consists of 14 residues. This CDR3 is CASSRAGGSYEQYF. The DNA for the CDR3 is TGTGCCAGCAGTAGAGCGGGGGGCTCCTACGAGCAGTACTTC.

This clonotype was detected only a few times. The rearrangement joins TRBV7-3 to TRBJ2-7, with 8 positions matching TRBD2. The J call is uncertain, as TRBJ2-1 better fits the DNA end. CDR3 length: 15 residues. Germline V lookup: CDR1 SGHTA, CDR2 FQGTGA. The CDR3 region has the DNA TGTGCCAGCAGCCTAAGCGGGAGTAGGTACAATGAGCAGTTCTTC. Residues: CASSLSGSRYNEQFF.

The chain uses TRBV24-1 and TRBJ2-7, with D possibly matching TRBD1 (6 bases). Between the trimmed V and J ends, which lost 2 bases and 8 bases, there was a span of 6 bases. The CDR3 loop spans 11 amino acids. Germline loops: CDR1 KGHDR, CDR2 SFDVKD. DNA of the CDR3: TGTGCCACCAGTGATTGGGGGCAGCAGTACTTC. Protein product: CATSDWGQQYF.

The chain employs TRBV20-1 and TRBJ2-5; 9 bases agree with TRBD1. CDR3 length equals 15 residues. Germline V gives CDR1 DFQATT, CDR2 SNEGSKA (reference sequence). The trim removed 6 bases at V and 5 bases at J, leaving 13 bases unmatched. In nucleotides, the CDR3 is TGCAGTGCCTTTAAGGGAGACAGGGGGGACGAGACCCAGTACTTC. Amino acid sequence: CSAFKGDRGDETQYF.

The chain is built from TRBV9 and TRBJ1-3, with 9 bases lining up with TRBD1. The J segment lost 2 bases and the V segment lost 3 bases, leaving 6 bases of the junction unmatched. The CDR3 is 16 amino acids. The germline CDR1 and CDR2 sequences are SGDLS and YYNGEE. The CDR3 DNA follows: TGTGCCAGCAGCGCTGGGACAGGGAGCACTGGAAACACCATATATTTT. Its translation: CASSAGTGSTGNTIYF.

This sequence joins TRBV29-1 and TRBJ2-5, with 8 bases that match TRBD1. The CDR3 length is 11 residues. From germline, CDR1 is SQVTM and CDR2 ANQGSEA. Trimming removed 7 bases from V and 12 bases from J; junction bases left unmatched: 10. The CDR3 protein is CSGGDRPFEYF. CDR3 sequence (DNA): TGCAGCGGCGGGGACAGGCCCTTTGAGTACTTC. Full variable domain (remainder filled in from reference TRBV29-1 and TRBJ2-5): SAVISQKPSRDICQRGTSLTIQCQVDSQVTMMFWYRQQPGQSLTLIATANQGSEATYESGFVIDKFPISRPNLTFSTLTVSNMSPEDSSIYLCSGGDRPFEYFGPGTRLLVL.